This T cell receptor (beta chain) is drawn from a study of cytomegalovirus exposure and HLA in healthy donors. Study-level findings and limits: In a later analysis, HLA-associated beta chains showed higher expansion and lower generation probabilities than comparable chains. An analysis that came later showed most CMV-associated TCR beta chains appearing HLA-restricted.

In regard to this clone: The antigen remains unidentified.

The length of the CDR3 is 13 residues. Germline CDR1 MNHEY, CDR2 SMNVEV (reference sequence). Trimming removed 0 bases at V and 2 bases at J, with 4 bases between. It was with 60 Vbeta and 13 Jbeta primers that the PCR ran. Authors' data handling: The count from a later analysis was 70 million to 85 million unique TCR beta chains, around 11 million of them shared. Clones were sequenced by immunoSEQ multiplex PCR, and TCRdb holds only the in-frame ones, with some missing. That table supplies the V and J calls and clone size; D and trimming were determined from the DNA. The data show 100,000 to 150,000 clones, around 81% seen once.

The sequenced sample was PBMCs. The TCR was taken from a man aged 18-30 years in good health and CMV-seronegative. The chain is built from TRBV27 and TRBJ1-2; D is unclear. The chain's CDR3 is CASSLSANYGYTF. The DNA for the CDR3 is TGTGCCAGCAGTTTATCAGCCAACTATGGCTACACCTTC.